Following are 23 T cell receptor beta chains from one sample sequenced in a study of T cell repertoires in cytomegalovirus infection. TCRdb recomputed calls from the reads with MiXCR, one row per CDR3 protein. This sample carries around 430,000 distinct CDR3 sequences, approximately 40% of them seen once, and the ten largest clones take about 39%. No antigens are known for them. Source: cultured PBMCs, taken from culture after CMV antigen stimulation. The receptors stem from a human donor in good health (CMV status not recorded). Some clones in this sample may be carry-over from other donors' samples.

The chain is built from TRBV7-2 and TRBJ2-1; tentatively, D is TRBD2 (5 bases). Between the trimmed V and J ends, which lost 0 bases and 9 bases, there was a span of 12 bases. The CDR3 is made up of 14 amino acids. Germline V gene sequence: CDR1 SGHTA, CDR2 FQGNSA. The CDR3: CASSLAGVLGEQFF. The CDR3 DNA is TGTGCCAGCAGCTTAGCGGGAGTGCTAGGTGAGCAGTTCTTC.

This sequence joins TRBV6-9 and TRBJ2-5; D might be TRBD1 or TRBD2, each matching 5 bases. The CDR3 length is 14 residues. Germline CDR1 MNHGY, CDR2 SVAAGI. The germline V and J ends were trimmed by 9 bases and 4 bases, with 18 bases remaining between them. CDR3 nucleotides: TGTGCCAGGAACCCGGGACCCCTCCTAGAGACCCAGTACTTC. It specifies CARNPGPLLETQYF.

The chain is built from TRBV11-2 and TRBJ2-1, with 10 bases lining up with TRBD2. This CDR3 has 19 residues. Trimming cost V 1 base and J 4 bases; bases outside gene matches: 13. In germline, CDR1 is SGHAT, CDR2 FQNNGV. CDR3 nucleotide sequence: TGTGCCAGCAGCTTAGTCCGCCTCGAATCTAGCGGGAGTTACAATGAGCAGTTCTTC. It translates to CASSLVRLESSGSYNEQFF. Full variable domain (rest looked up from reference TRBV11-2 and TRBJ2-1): EAGVAQSPRYKIIEKRQSVAFWCNPISGHATLYWYQQILGQGPKLLIQFQNNGVVDDSQLPKDRFSAERLKGVDSTLKIQPAKLEDSAVYLCASSLVRLESSGSYNEQFFGPGTRLTVL.

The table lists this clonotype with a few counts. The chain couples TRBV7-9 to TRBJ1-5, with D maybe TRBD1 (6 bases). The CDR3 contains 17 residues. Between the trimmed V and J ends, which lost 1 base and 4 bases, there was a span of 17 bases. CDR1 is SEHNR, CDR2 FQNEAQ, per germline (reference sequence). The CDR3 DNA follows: TGTGCCAGCAGCTTAGAAGGCGCAGGGGCGTTAAATCAGCCCCAGCATTTT. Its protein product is CASSLEGAGALNQPQHF.

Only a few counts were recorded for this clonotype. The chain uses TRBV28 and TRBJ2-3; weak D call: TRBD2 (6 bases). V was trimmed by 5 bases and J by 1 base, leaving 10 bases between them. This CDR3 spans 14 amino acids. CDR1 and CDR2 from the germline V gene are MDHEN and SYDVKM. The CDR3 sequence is CASSRDLGTDTQYF. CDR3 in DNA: TGTGCCAGCAGTAGGGACTTGGGCACAGATACGCAGTATTTT.

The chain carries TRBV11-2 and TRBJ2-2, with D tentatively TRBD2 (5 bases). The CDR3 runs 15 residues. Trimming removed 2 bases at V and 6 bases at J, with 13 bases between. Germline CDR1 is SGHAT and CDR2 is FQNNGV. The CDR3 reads CASSLKRRQAGELFF. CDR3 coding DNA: TGTGCCAGCAGCTTAAAGCGGAGGCAGGCCGGGGAGCTGTTTTTT.

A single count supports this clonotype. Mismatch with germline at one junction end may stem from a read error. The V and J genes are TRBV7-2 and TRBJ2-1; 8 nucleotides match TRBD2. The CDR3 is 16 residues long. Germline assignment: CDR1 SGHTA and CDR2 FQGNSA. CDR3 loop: CASSDLGGDSYNEQLF. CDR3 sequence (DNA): TGTGCCAGCAGCGACCTCGGGGGGGATTCCTACAATGAGCAGTTGTTC.

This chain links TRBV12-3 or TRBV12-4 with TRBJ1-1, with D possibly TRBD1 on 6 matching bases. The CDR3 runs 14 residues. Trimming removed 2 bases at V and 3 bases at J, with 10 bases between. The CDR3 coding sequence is TGTGCCAGCAGTTTACAGGGGCTCTACACTGAAGCTTTCTTT. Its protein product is CASSLQGLYTEAFF.

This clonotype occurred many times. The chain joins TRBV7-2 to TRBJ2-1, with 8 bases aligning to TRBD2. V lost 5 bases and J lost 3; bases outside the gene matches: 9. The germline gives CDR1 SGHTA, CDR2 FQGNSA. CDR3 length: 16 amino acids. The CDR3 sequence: CASSHYRGRNYNEQFF. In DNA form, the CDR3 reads TGTGCCAGCAGCCACTACCGCGGGAGGAACTACAATGAGCAGTTCTTC.

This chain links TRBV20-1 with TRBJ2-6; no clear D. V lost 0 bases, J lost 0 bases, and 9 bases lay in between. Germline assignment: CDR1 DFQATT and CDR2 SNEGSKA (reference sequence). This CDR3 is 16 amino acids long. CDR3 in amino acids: CSARENLASGANVLTF. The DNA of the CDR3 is TGCAGTGCTAGAGAAAATTTAGCCTCTGGGGCCAACGTCCTGACTTTC.

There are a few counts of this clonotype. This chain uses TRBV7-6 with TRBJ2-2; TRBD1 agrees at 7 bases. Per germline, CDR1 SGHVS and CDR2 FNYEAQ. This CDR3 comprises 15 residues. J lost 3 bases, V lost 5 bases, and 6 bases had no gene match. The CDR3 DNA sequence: TGTGCCAGCAGCCACCGGGACAGAGACACCGGGGAGCTGTTTTTT. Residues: CASSHRDRDTGELFF.

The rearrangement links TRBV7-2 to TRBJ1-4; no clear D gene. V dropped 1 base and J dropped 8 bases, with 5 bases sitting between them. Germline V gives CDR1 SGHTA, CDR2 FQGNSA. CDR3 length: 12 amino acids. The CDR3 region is CASSLGVEKLFF. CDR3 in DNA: TGTGCCAGCAGCTTAGGTGTCGAAAAACTGTTTTTT.

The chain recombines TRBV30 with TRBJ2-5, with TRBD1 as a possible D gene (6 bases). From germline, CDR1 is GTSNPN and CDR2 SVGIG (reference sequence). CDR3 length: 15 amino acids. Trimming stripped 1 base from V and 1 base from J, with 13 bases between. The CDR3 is CAWSAQRGFQETQYF. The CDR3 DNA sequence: TGTGCCTGGAGTGCACAAAGGGGGTTCCAAGAGACCCAGTACTTC.

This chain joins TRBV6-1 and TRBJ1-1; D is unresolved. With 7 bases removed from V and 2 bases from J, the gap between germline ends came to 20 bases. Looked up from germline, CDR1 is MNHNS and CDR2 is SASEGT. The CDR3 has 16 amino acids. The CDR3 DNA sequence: TGTGCCAGCACCCCGCGGACTCAGCAGGCAAACACTGAAGCTTTCTTT. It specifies CASTPRTQQANTEAFF.

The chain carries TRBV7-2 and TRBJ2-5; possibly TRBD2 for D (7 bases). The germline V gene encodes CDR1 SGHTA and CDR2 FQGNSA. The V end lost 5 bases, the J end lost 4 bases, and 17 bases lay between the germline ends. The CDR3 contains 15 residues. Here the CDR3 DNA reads TGTGCCAGCAGCCTTCAAGGGGGGGCCCCAGAGACCCAGTACTTC. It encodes CASSLQGGAPETQYF.

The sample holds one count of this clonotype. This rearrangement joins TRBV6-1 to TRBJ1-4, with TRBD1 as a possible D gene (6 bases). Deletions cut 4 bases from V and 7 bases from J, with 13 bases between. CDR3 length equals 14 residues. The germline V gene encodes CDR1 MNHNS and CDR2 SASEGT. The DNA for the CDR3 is TGTGCCAGCAGTGTGGGGGCTCAACGTGAAAAACTGTTTTTT. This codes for CASSVGAQREKLFF.

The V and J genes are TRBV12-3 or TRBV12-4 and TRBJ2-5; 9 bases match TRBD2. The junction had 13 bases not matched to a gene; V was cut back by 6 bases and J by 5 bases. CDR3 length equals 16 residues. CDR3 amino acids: CASRKGTSPTRETQYF. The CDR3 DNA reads TGTGCCAGCAGAAAAGGGACTAGCCCCACTCGGGAGACCCAGTACTTC.

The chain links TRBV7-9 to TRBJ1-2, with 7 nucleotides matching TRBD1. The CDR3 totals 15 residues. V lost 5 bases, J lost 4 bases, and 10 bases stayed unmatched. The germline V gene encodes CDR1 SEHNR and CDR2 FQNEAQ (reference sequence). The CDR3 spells CASSLLPTGTYGYTF. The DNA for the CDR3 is TGTGCCAGCAGCCTACTTCCGACAGGGACCTATGGCTACACCTTC.

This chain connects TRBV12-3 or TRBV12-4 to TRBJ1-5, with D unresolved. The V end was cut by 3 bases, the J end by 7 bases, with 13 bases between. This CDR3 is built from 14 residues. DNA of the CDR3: TGTGCCAGCAGTTTTTTGGGTTGGGAACAGCCCCAGCATTTT. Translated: CASSFLGWEQPQHF.

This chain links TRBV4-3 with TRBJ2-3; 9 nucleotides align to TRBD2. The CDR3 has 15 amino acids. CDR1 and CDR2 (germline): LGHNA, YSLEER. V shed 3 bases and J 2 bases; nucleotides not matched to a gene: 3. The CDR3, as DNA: TGCGCCAGCAGCCAGAGCGGGAGGCTCACAGATACGCAGTATTTT. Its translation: CASSQSGRLTDTQYF.

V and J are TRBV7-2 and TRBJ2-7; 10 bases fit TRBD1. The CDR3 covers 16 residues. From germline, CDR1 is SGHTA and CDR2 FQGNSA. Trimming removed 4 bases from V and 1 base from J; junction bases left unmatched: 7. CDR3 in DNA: TGTGCCAGCAGCTCACACCCGGGACAGGGGTCCTACGAGCAGTACTTC. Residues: CASSSHPGQGSYEQYF.

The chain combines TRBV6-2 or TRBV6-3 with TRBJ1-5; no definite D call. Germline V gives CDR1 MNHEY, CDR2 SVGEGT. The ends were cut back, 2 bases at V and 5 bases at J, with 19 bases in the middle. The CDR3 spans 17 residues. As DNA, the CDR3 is TGTGCCAGCAGTTACGTCCCCGCAGGCCCCCGGTATCAGCCCCAGCATTTT. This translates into CASSYVPAGPRYQPQHF.

CDR3 protein: CAISEAGRETQYF. Here the CDR3 DNA reads TGTGCCATCAGTGAGGCAGGGCGAGAGACCCAGTACTTC. The rearrangement uses TRBV10-3 and TRBJ2-5, with TRBD1 as a possible D gene (5 bases). This CDR3 region has 13 residues. Germline CDR1 and CDR2: ENHRY and SYGVKD. V was pared by 2 bases and J by 4 bases, with 8 bases between.